A selection of T cell receptor beta chains follows, all from one sample in a study of Ad26.COV2.S vaccination and SARS-CoV-2 variants. Here immunoSEQ multiplex PCR was the method, and the copy in TCRdb shows in-frame clones only, minus some. The sample holds under 600,000 clones, roughly nine tenths seen once. The sample was peripheral blood, taken in a trial of Ad26.COV2.S vaccine versus placebo. The receptors stem from a person aged 18 to 59 who received the Ad26.COV2.S COVID-19 vaccine or a placebo. CDR3s include the opening cysteine and the closing phenylalanine or tryptophan. The D gene is left open where the match is weak. Expanded clones are given a class, and other clones once, few, many or no size at all.

V gene	D gene	clone size	J gene	CDR3 protein	CDR3 DNA
TRBV19	TRBD1	-	TRBJ2-1	CASSLSPSRQGRTYNEQFF	TGTGCCAGTAGTTTATCGCCCTCTCGACAGGGGCGAACCTACAATGAGCAGTTCTTC
TRBV6-5	-	-	TRBJ1-1	CASRGLKNTEAFF	TGTGCCAGCAGGGGCTTAAAGAACACTGAAGCTTTCTTT
TRBV6-5	-	few	TRBJ1-1	CASGFQALAEAFF	TGTGCCAGCGGCTTTCAAGCCTTAGCTGAAGCTTTCTTT
TRBV25-1	TRBD2	-	TRBJ2-3	CASSESLIAGDDTDTQYF	TGTGCCAGCAGTGAATCCCTAATAGCGGGGGATGACACAGATACGCAGTATTTT
TRBV7-9	TRBD2	-	TRBJ2-3	CASSSGLAIVRDTQYF	TGTGCCAGCAGCTCGGGACTAGCGATCGTACGAGATACGCAGTATTTT
TRBV29-1	-	-	TRBJ2-2	CSAQTGRVTGELFF	TGCAGCGCACAGACCGGGCGGGTCACCGGGGAGCTGTTTTTT
TRBV19	-	-	TRBJ2-7	CASSIYWQDLRGEQYF	TGTGCCAGTAGTATTTATTGGCAGGACCTCCGGGGCGAGCAGTACTTC
TRBV27	-	-	TRBJ2-1	CASRPFGQLYNEQFF	TGTGCCAGCAGACCTTTCGGACAGCTCTACAATGAGCAGTTCTTC
TRBV3-1/TRBV3-2	-	-	TRBJ2-3	CASSQPDQGTDTQYF	TGTGCCAGCAGCCAACCGGACCAAGGCACAGATACGCAGTATTTT
TRBV28	TRBD2	-	TRBJ2-7	CASTPRTSTYEQYF	TGTGCCAGCACCCCCCGGACTAGTACGTACGAGCAGTACTTC
TRBV2	-	-	TRBJ1-3	CASSDRGSGNTIYF	TGTGCCAGCAGTGACCGAGGGTCTGGAAACACCATATATTTT
TRBV5-1	-	-	TRBJ1-1	CASSLVALRKGMNTEAFF	TGCGCCAGCAGCTTGGTCGCCCTTCGTAAGGGGATGAACACTGAAGCTTTCTTT
TRBV6-6	-	-	TRBJ2-7	CASRFLYEQYF	TGTGCCAGCAGATTTCTATACGAGCAGTACTTC